The 18 T cell receptor beta chains below all came from one sample that was sequenced in a study of cytomegalovirus exposure and HLA in healthy donors. The PCR had 60 Vbeta and 13 Jbeta primers. The protocol was immunoSEQ multiplex PCR, while the TCRdb copy is restricted to in-frame clones and leaves out a portion. The sample shows over 100,000 clones, and approximately 1.8% sits with its ten largest clones. Material for sequencing was PBMCs. These receptors came from a man between 18 and 35 years old in good health and CMV-seronegative.

The chain has TRBV30 and TRBJ1-2; unclear D gene. Germline values: CDR1 GTSNPN, CDR2 SVGIG (reference sequence). The germline V and J ends were trimmed by 4 bases and 5 bases, with 11 bases remaining between them. This CDR3 comprises 12 residues. The CDR3 DNA reads TGTGCCTGGACCGCCGGTGGTTATGGCTACACCTTC. Encoded protein: CAWTAGGYGYTF.

The J gene is TRBJ1-5, the V gene TRBV7-2, with D possibly being TRBD1 (6 bases). The germline V gene has CDR1 SGHTA and CDR2 FQGNSA. CDR3 length: 16 residues. The V end lost 5 bases, the J end lost 7 bases, and 21 bases lay between the germline ends. DNA for the CDR3: TGTGCCAGCAGCCCAGGCATTTTGGGGGGGACACAGCCCCAGCATTTT. Encoded protein: CASSPGILGGTQPQHF.

The chain carries TRBV5-1 and TRBJ2-3, with 14 positions matching TRBD2. CDR3 length equals 15 residues. V was pared by 4 bases and J by 9 bases, with 7 bases of the junction left unmatched. Per germline, CDR1 SGHRS and CDR2 YFSETQ. CDR3 sequence (DNA): TGCGCCAGCAGCATGGGACTAGCGGGAGTAGGGACGCAGTATTTT. It yields the protein CASSMGLAGVGTQYF.

The chain carries TRBV5-4 and TRBJ1-4; D call uncertain. The V end was cut by 0 bases, the J end by 6 bases, with 9 bases between. Germline assignment: CDR1 SGHNT and CDR2 YYREEE (reference sequence). There are 14 residues in the CDR3. The CDR3 bases are TGTGCCAGCAGCTTGGGGGGAGGCGATGAAAAACTGTTTTTT. Amino acids: CASSLGGGDEKLFF.

This chain uses TRBV9 with TRBJ1-2; weak D call: TRBD1 (6 bases). The CDR3 contains 14 residues. The V gene lost 4 bases and the J gene lost 7 bases, with 17 bases spanning the gap. In germline, CDR1 is SGDLS, CDR2 YYNGEE. CDR3 in DNA: TGTGCCAGCAGCCCACAGGGAGAGTATGGTGGCTACACCTTC. This gives the protein CASSPQGEYGGYTF.

The rearrangement links TRBV28 to TRBJ1-5; D call uncertain. There are 15 residues in the CDR3. Trimming took 3 bases from V and 0 from J, leaving 9 bases between them. From germline, CDR1 is MDHEN and CDR2 SYDVKM. This chain's CDR3 is CASSFPGYSNQPQHF. CDR3 in DNA: TGTGCCAGCAGTTTCCCCGGGTATAGCAATCAGCCCCAGCATTTT.

V and J are TRBV5-4 and TRBJ2-5; D unclear. Trimming shortened V by 0 bases and J by 4 bases, and 10 bases separated the two germline ends. Germline assignment: CDR1 SGHNT and CDR2 YYREEE (reference sequence). The CDR3 loop spans 14 amino acids. Written as DNA, the CDR3 is TGTGCCAGCAGCTTGGTTCTAGTCCTAGAGACCCAGTACTTC. This sequence encodes CASSLVLVLETQYF.

The chain joins TRBV5-1 to TRBJ1-2; 10 nucleotides align to TRBD1. The CDR3 is 14 residues long. Unmatched junction bases numbered 7, after V lost 3 bases and J lost 8 bases. Germline-derived CDR1 and CDR2 are SGHRS and YFSETQ. As DNA, the CDR3 is TGCGCCAGCAGCTCCCGGGACAGGGGACGCGGCTACACCTTC. This translates into CASSSRDRGRGYTF.

V usage is TRBV6-5 and J usage is TRBJ2-2; D not certain. The V and J ends lost 0 bases and 3 bases respectively, with 8 bases between them. Germline CDR1 reads MNHEY; CDR2 reads SVGAGI. The CDR3 has 15 residues. The CDR3 protein is CASSYSSVDTGELFF. DNA of the CDR3: TGTGCCAGCAGTTACTCGAGCGTGGACACCGGGGAGCTGTTTTTT.

V gene TRBV7-6 combines with J gene TRBJ2-7, with D possibly TRBD1 on 5 matching bases. V lost 5 bases, J lost 3 bases, and 11 bases lay in between. CDR3 length equals 13 residues. From germline, CDR1 is SGHVS and CDR2 FNYEAQ. The CDR3 protein is CASSAAQGYEQYF. The CDR3 coding sequence is TGTGCCAGCAGCGCCGCGCAGGGCTACGAGCAGTACTTC.

A note on this clone: The junction and the germline gene differ at one end; a read error may be behind it. This sequence joins TRBV29-1 and TRBJ2-6; D perhaps matches TRBD2 (5 bases). The CDR3 spans 13 residues. In germline, CDR1 is SQVTM, CDR2 ANQGSEA. Here the CDR3 reads CTVSVAGANVLTF. The CDR3 DNA is TGCACCGTTAGCGTGGCTGGGGCCAACGTCCTGACTTTC.

The CDR3 loop is CASTGGANEKLFF. The CDR3 DNA follows: TGTGCCAGCACCGGGGGGGCTAATGAAAAACTGTTTTTT. The gene calls are TRBV7-9 and TRBJ1-4; maybe TRBD1 (5 bases). The CDR3 sequence is 13 residues long. With 7 bases removed from V and 3 bases from J, the gap between germline ends came to 9 bases. The V gene's germline CDR1 is SEHNR and CDR2 FQNEAQ (reference sequence). The variable domain in full, with the rest retrieved from reference TRBV7-9 and TRBJ1-4, is DTGVSQNPRHKITKRGQNVTFRCDPISEHNRLYWYRQTLGQGPEFLTYFQNEAQLEKSRLLSDRFSAERPKGSFSTLEIQRTEQGDSAMYLCASTGGANEKLFFGSGTQLSVL.

CDR3 nucleotides: TGTGTCAGAAGCTCGCTGCCAGGAAGACTAGGAGGAGGAGAGACCCAGTACTTC. Residues: CVRSSLPGRLGGGETQYF. The chain is built from TRBV7-5 and TRBJ2-5; no check of the table's D call, TRBD2, against the DNA was made. TRBV7-5 is assigned pseudogene status. This CDR3 comprises 18 residues.

The DNA of the CDR3 is TGTGCCAGCAGCTTAGTGAGTTCCAGCGGGGGTATTTCTGATACGCAGTATTTT. Amino acid sequence: CASSLVSSSGGISDTQYF. The chain recombines TRBV7-6 with TRBJ2-3; 8 positions match TRBD2. This CDR3 has 18 residues. The germline V gene has CDR1 SGHVS and CDR2 FNYEAQ. The V and J ends lost 1 base and 6 bases, in that order; junction bases with no gene match: 15.

The J gene is TRBJ2-2, the V gene TRBV7-3; D is perhaps TRBD2 (6 bases). Germline assignment: CDR1 SGHTA and CDR2 FQGTGA. This CDR3 contains 17 residues. The V gene lost 1 base and the J gene lost 3 bases, with 15 bases spanning the gap. CDR3 coding DNA: TGTGCCAGCAGCTTAAGTGCGGGGCCTTGGGACACCGGGGAGCTGTTTTTT. This encodes CASSLSAGPWDTGELFF.

This chain uses TRBV28 with TRBJ1-1, with D tentatively TRBD1 (6 bases). Looked up from germline, CDR1 is MDHEN and CDR2 is SYDVKM. The CDR3 loop spans 16 amino acids. With 6 bases removed from V and 11 bases from J, the gap between germline ends came to 28 bases. The CDR3 bases are TGTGCCAGCAGGGGGGCGGACACAAAGGGGGTAACGGGGGCTTTCTTT. It codes for CASRGADTKGVTGAFF.

This rearrangement joins TRBV7-2 to TRBJ2-3, with 7 nucleotides matching TRBD2. There are 17 residues in the CDR3. V was clipped by 5 bases and J by 4 bases; unmatched bases: 15. Germline-derived CDR1 and CDR2 are SGHTA and FQGNSA. The CDR3 DNA reads as TGTGCCAGCAGCCCCCGACTAGCAACTACGGAGGCAGATACGCAGTATTTT. Translating gives CASSPRLATTEADTQYF. Filled out from reference TRBV7-2 and TRBJ2-3, the complete variable domain reads GAGVSQSPSNKVTEKGKDVELRCDPISGHTALYWYRQSLGQGLEFLIYFQGNSAPDKSGLPSDRFSAERTGGSVSTLTIQRTQQEDSAVYLCASSPRLATTEADTQYFGPGTRLTVL.

CDR3 nucleotides: TGTGCCAGCAGCTTCGCCGGGACAGGGGCAGATACGCAGTATTTT. This encodes CASSFAGTGADTQYF. V gene TRBV11-3 combines with J gene TRBJ2-3, with TRBD1 matching over 10 bases. The CDR3 totals 15 residues. CDR1 and CDR2 (germline): SGHNT, YENEEA. After removal of 3 bases from V and 4 bases from J, the junction contained 4 bases not matched to a gene.